This T cell receptor beta chain was identified during a study of T-cell reconstitution after alpha-beta-depleted transplantation in children. Study results and caveats: Reports say that about two months after transplant, the alpha-beta T cells came out of several hundred graft clones that had expanded. TCRbeta diversity was high at day 60 in some patients (a result of surviving recipient T cells and thymic progenitors). Hyperexpanded clones declined; after one year, newly produced T cells mostly supplied diversity.

Preparation of the TCRbeta library involved a method that used unique molecular identifiers. TCRdb called the PCR reads again in MiXCR, with one record for every CDR3 protein. The repertoire consists of approximately 230,000 distinct CDR3 sequences, with roughly a quarter occurring once and the leading ten covering about 5%. With 3 bases removed from V and 4 bases from J, the gap between germline ends came to 6 bases. The CDR3 runs 13 residues. CDR1 and CDR2 from the germline V gene are KGHSH and LQKENI. This clonotype was seen a handful of times. Its antigen is undetermined. This chain uses TRBV18 with TRBJ2-2; D remains ambiguous. The receptor was derived from a female patient aged 2-15 years who had a stem cell transplant for congenital amegakaryocytic thrombocytopenia, so the T cells may come from the graft donor. The sequencing here drew on PBMCs, mostly from graft donor cells, taken 360 days after TCRalphabeta/CD19-depleted stem cell transplant. CDR3 amino acids: CASSPSLTGELFF. Written as DNA, the CDR3 is TGTGCCAGCTCACCTTCCCTCACCGGGGAGCTGTTTTTT.